The following is a T cell receptor (beta chain) sequence with its context. TCRdb re-clonotyped the PCR reads via MiXCR. This sample carries roughly 61,000 clones, about 3.8% of them seen once, and the ten largest clones take approximately 20%. The sample belongs to a study of metastatic and nonmetastatic thyroid tumors. Patients underwent thyroid surgery, and none had received any treatment before it. The specimen was blood. This sequence originates from a female donor with papillary thyroid cancer or a benign thyroid nodule (not recorded which). Some clones in this sample may be carry-over from other donors' samples.

CDR3 region: CASSYTGTGTANEQYF. The CDR3, as DNA: TGTGCCAGCAGTTACACAGGTACCGGGACTGCCAACGAGCAGTACTTC. The chain joins TRBV6-5 to TRBJ2-7, with D perhaps TRBD2 (6 bases). Germline values: CDR1 MNHEY, CDR2 SVGAGI. This CDR3 contains 16 residues. V lost 2 bases to trimming and J lost 5 bases, with 19 bases between them.